One TCR beta chain is described in this entry. These data belong to a study of blood T cell repertoires in COVID-19. About the research overall: Researchers got acute and convalescent COVID-19 samples from the United States, Italy and Spain. Sample material is recorded as cDNA or gDNA derived from T cells, B-cell-depleted T cells, or PBMCs.

Sequencing was performed with immunoSEQ multiplex PCR; in TCRdb, only in-frame clones are kept and a portion is missing. This table holds some 64,000 clones, more than 75% found once. V lost 6 bases, J lost 1 base, and 10 bases lay in between. Per the germline V gene, CDR1 is MGHRA and CDR2 is YSYEKL. This CDR3 is 15 amino acids long. Sequencing was performed on peripheral blood. The sequence was collected from a man aged 55 to 69 with COVID-19, enrolled during active disease. The chain recombines TRBV4-1 with TRBJ1-6, with D possibly matching TRBD1 (5 bases). The CDR3 region has the DNA TGCGCCAGCAGTATATCAGGGTCCTATAATTCACCCCTCCACTTT. Translated, it gives CASSISGSYNSPLHF.